This T cell receptor (beta chain) was profiled in a study of blood T cell repertoires in COVID-19. As for the study in general: PBMCs, B-cell-depleted T cells, or T cells provided the cDNA or gDNA that made up the material.

V dropped 8 bases and J dropped 3 bases, with 14 bases sitting between them. This CDR3 is built from 13 residues. Germline V gene lookup returns CDR1 KGHSH and CDR2 LQKENI. Authors' analysis steps: Estimated nucleated cell counts came from reference gene primer amplification. The assay was immunoSEQ multiplex PCR, and TCRdb's table has in-frame clones only and misses some. V and J calls and clone size are copied from that table; D and trimming were computed from the DNA. The sample has approximately 330,000 clones; around 89% are singletons. The clonotype comes from a woman aged 45-59 years with active or convalescent COVID-19. The sample comprised peripheral blood. This chain uses TRBV18 with TRBJ2-7; perhaps TRBD1 as D (6 bases). The CDR3 loop is CASAKLTGYEQYF. Written as DNA, the CDR3 is TGTGCCAGCGCGAAATTGACAGGCTACGAGCAGTACTTC.